This T cell receptor (beta chain) originates from a study of cytomegalovirus exposure and HLA in healthy donors. The wider study: In a later analysis, it was reported that the approximately 110 validation repertoires had been produced on the same platform as the roughly 650 repertoires belonging to the first cohort. The study, taken as a whole, reports: The listing of 150 or so TCR beta chains classed them as cytomegalovirus-associated. Confirmation was obtained in vitro that a few CMV-associated chains are specific for CMV antigens. Subsequent analysis found a tendency for first-cohort TCR clusters to co-occur within the 120 or so validation repertoires.

This CDR3 comprises 15 residues. Trimming removed 1 base at V and 4 bases at J, with 11 bases between. CDR1 and CDR2 (germline): SGHVS, FQNEAQ. Profiling relied on immunoSEQ multiplex PCR, and the TCRdb table lists in-frame clones only, not all of them. This sample yields 200,000 to 300,000 clones, of which less than 95% are seen a single time; approximately 3.1% belongs to the top ten. Worth noting for this clone: As yet, its antigen is unknown.

The sample consisted of PBMCs. J is TRBJ1-5 and V is TRBV7-8; D is uncertain. This clonotype was obtained from a woman in her thirties in good health and CMV-seronegative. DNA of the CDR3: TGTGCCAGCAGCTTAGTCCGGACGCATAATCAGCCCCAGCATTTT. As protein: CASSLVRTHNQPQHF.